The rows below give T cell receptor beta chains drawn from one sample of a study of shared clonotypes between healthy human individuals. Profiling relied on immunoSEQ multiplex PCR, and the TCRdb table lists in-frame clones only, not all of them. In the table there are over 700,000 clones, approximately 72% of which are singletons. The specimen sequenced was memory CD4+ T cells sorted from blood. The receptors derive from a woman aged 25 to 39 in good health. The CDR3 runs from the conserved cysteine through the conserved F or W. D genes are given only for firm matches. Only part of the rows carry a size: once, few, many, or a class if the clone is expanded.

d_gene: -
abundance: -
v_gene: TRBV5-1
j_gene: TRBJ2-5
CDR3nt: TGCGCCAGCAGCTTCGACAGGTTAGGAGAGACCCAGTACTTC
CDR3aa: CASSFDRLGETQYF

d_gene: TRBD1
abundance: -
v_gene: TRBV5-6
j_gene: TRBJ2-5
CDR3nt: TGTGCCAGCAGCTTGAGACAGCTAGGGACAGAGCAAGAGACCCAGTACTTC
CDR3aa: CASSLRQLGTEQETQYF

d_gene: -
abundance: few
v_gene: TRBV4-2
j_gene: TRBJ2-3
CDR3nt: TGTGCCAGCAGCCAAGATTTCGCCCCCACAGATACGCAGTATTTT
CDR3aa: CASSQDFAPTDTQYF

d_gene: TRBD2
abundance: -
v_gene: TRBV4-1
j_gene: TRBJ2-5
CDR3nt: TGCGCCAGCAGCCAATTGACTAGCGGGAGCGGAGAGACCCAGTACTTC
CDR3aa: CASSQLTSGSGETQYF

d_gene: TRBD2
abundance: -
v_gene: TRBV29-1
j_gene: TRBJ2-1
CDR3nt: TGCAGCGTTCCTGGGACTAGCGGATACAATGAGCAGTTCTTC
CDR3aa: CSVPGTSGYNEQFF

d_gene: -
abundance: many
v_gene: TRBV18
j_gene: TRBJ2-1
CDR3nt: TGTGCCAGCTCAGCCCGTAGCGGTAGCTACAATGAGCAGTTCTTC
CDR3aa: CASSARSGSYNEQFF

d_gene: -
abundance: once
v_gene: TRBV2
j_gene: TRBJ2-7
CDR3nt: TGTGCCAGCAGTGTATGGCGGGCGACCTACGAGCAGTACTTC
CDR3aa: CASSVWRATYEQYF

d_gene: TRBD1
abundance: -
v_gene: TRBV7-9
j_gene: TRBJ1-5
CDR3nt: TGTGCCAGCAGCTTAAGGGACAGGGTTCATAGCAATCAGCCCCAGCATTTT
CDR3aa: CASSLRDRVHSNQPQHF

d_gene: TRBD2
abundance: -
v_gene: TRBV29-1
j_gene: TRBJ2-2
CDR3nt: TGCAGCGTCCCAGGACTAGCGGGAGGGTTCACCGGGGAGCTGTTTTTT
CDR3aa: CSVPGLAGGFTGELFF

d_gene: -
abundance: -
v_gene: TRBV18
j_gene: TRBJ2-2
CDR3nt: TGTGCCAGCTCCCCTATCGAGGGGCTCGCGAACACCGGGGAGCTGTTTTTT
CDR3aa: CASSPIEGLANTGELFF

d_gene: -
abundance: -
v_gene: TRBV6-6
j_gene: TRBJ1-1
CDR3nt: TGTGCCAGCTCCCCCTCGACAGGAAAGAACACTGAAGCTTTCTTT
CDR3aa: CASSPSTGKNTEAFF

d_gene: -
abundance: -
v_gene: TRBV5-6
j_gene: TRBJ2-5
CDR3nt: TGTGCCAGCAGCTATCTGAGGGGAGAGACCCAGTACTTC
CDR3aa: CASSYLRGETQYF

d_gene: -
abundance: -
v_gene: TRBV18
j_gene: TRBJ1-2
CDR3nt: TGTGCCAGCTCACCACCCGGGGCACTTGGCTACACCTTC
CDR3aa: CASSPPGALGYTF

d_gene: TRBD2
abundance: -
v_gene: TRBV11-3
j_gene: TRBJ2-3
CDR3nt: TGTGCCAGCAGCGCCGGGACTAGCGGCACAGATACGCAGTATTTT
CDR3aa: CASSAGTSGTDTQYF

d_gene: -
abundance: -
v_gene: TRBV29-1
j_gene: TRBJ2-3
CDR3nt: TGCAGCGTAGAGGAGGGGTTAACAGATACGCAGTATTTT
CDR3aa: CSVEEGLTDTQYF

d_gene: TRBD2
abundance: -
v_gene: TRBV7-8
j_gene: TRBJ2-2
CDR3nt: TGTGCCAGCAGCTTAGGGGGGACTAGCGGGAGACGAAACACCGGGGAGCTGTTTTTT
CDR3aa: CASSLGGTSGRRNTGELFF

d_gene: -
abundance: many
v_gene: TRBV6-5
j_gene: TRBJ2-2
CDR3nt: TGTGCCAGCAGCTTGGACGCGAACACCGGGGAGCTGTTTTTT
CDR3aa: CASSLDANTGELFF

d_gene: TRBD1
abundance: -
v_gene: TRBV13
j_gene: TRBJ2-6
CDR3nt: TGTGCCAGCAGCTCCGGACAGGGCAACTCTGGGGCCAACGTCCTGACTTTC
CDR3aa: CASSSGQGNSGANVLTF

d_gene: -
abundance: -
v_gene: TRBV19
j_gene: TRBJ2-5
CDR3nt: TGTGCCAGTAGTATAGATCAAGGAAGCCAAGAGACCCAGTACTTC
CDR3aa: CASSIDQGSQETQYF

d_gene: TRBD1
abundance: few
v_gene: TRBV5-6
j_gene: TRBJ1-2
CDR3nt: TGTGCCAGCAGCCGACCAGGGACAGGACCTAACTATGGCTACACCTTC
CDR3aa: CASSRPGTGPNYGYTF

d_gene: -
abundance: -
v_gene: TRBV30
j_gene: TRBJ1-5
CDR3nt: TGTGCCTGGGGACACCCTCATCAGCCCCAGCATTTT
CDR3aa: CAWGHPHQPQHF

d_gene: -
abundance: -
v_gene: TRBV6-1
j_gene: TRBJ2-1
CDR3nt: TGTGCCAGCACTAGGCGGGACCTTCAAAATGAGCAGTTCTTC
CDR3aa: CASTRRDLQNEQFF

d_gene: -
abundance: -
v_gene: TRBV9
j_gene: TRBJ2-7
CDR3nt: TGTGCCAGCAGCGTAGAAGAGACCTACGAGCAGTACTTC
CDR3aa: CASSVEETYEQYF

d_gene: -
abundance: -
v_gene: TRBV7-9
j_gene: TRBJ1-1
CDR3nt: TGTGCCAGCAGCGTATCTACAGCGAATGATTTGAACACTGAAGCTTTCTTT
CDR3aa: CASSVSTANDLNTEAFF

d_gene: -
abundance: few
v_gene: TRBV18
j_gene: TRBJ1-1
CDR3nt: TGTGCCAGCTCACCTTTGGGGGCCGACACTGAAGCTTTCTTT
CDR3aa: CASSPLGADTEAFF

d_gene: TRBD1
abundance: many
v_gene: TRBV5-8
j_gene: TRBJ2-2
CDR3nt: TGTGCCAGCAGCTATGTCCCGGGACAGGGGGCCGGGGAGCTGTTTTTT
CDR3aa: CASSYVPGQGAGELFF

d_gene: TRBD1
abundance: -
v_gene: TRBV5-1
j_gene: TRBJ2-7
CDR3nt: TGCGCCAGCAACGCGGGACAGGGGCTGGGGGAGCAGTACTTC
CDR3aa: CASNAGQGLGEQYF

d_gene: -
abundance: -
v_gene: TRBV30
j_gene: TRBJ1-5
CDR3nt: TGTGCCTGGAGTGTGCAACAGGATCAGCCCCAGCATTTT
CDR3aa: CAWSVQQDQPQHF

d_gene: -
abundance: few
v_gene: TRBV2
j_gene: TRBJ2-7
CDR3nt: TGTGCCAGCAGAGGTGGTCAAGACAAGTACGAGCAGTACTTC
CDR3aa: CASRGGQDKYEQYF

d_gene: -
abundance: -
v_gene: TRBV11-2
j_gene: TRBJ2-2
CDR3nt: TGTGCCAGCAGCTTAGATCACGGTTCGTGGCTACCGAACACCGGGGAGCTGTTTTTT
CDR3aa: CASSLDHGSWLPNTGELFF

d_gene: -
abundance: few
v_gene: TRBV5-1
j_gene: TRBJ1-1
CDR3nt: TGCGCCAGCAGCTGGGACGGGGTCACTGAAGCTTTCTTT
CDR3aa: CASSWDGVTEAFF

d_gene: TRBD2
abundance: -
v_gene: TRBV4-1
j_gene: TRBJ2-3
CDR3nt: TGCGCCAGCAGCCAAGTCCCAGCGGGAGGTGTGCGGGTAGATACGCAGTATTTT
CDR3aa: CASSQVPAGGVRVDTQYF

d_gene: TRBD1
abundance: few
v_gene: TRBV29-1
j_gene: TRBJ2-3
CDR3nt: TGCAGCGTTGATGATTGGACAGGTGTCACAGATACGCAGTATTTT
CDR3aa: CSVDDWTGVTDTQYF

d_gene: TRBD1
abundance: few
v_gene: TRBV5-1
j_gene: TRBJ1-4
CDR3nt: TGCGCCAGCAGCTTGATGGGACAGGGGGATGAAAAACTGTTTTTT
CDR3aa: CASSLMGQGDEKLFF

d_gene: TRBD1
abundance: few
v_gene: TRBV18
j_gene: TRBJ2-7
CDR3nt: TGTGCCAGCTCACTTAGGACAGGGGGTATGGGGGCATCCTCCTACGAGCAGTACTTC
CDR3aa: CASSLRTGGMGASSYEQYF

d_gene: -
abundance: -
v_gene: TRBV14
j_gene: TRBJ2-2
CDR3nt: TGTGCCAGCAGCTTAGGGACGGAAAGGACCCGCACCGGGGAGCTGTTTTTT
CDR3aa: CASSLGTERTRTGELFF

d_gene: -
abundance: many
v_gene: TRBV5-4
j_gene: TRBJ1-2
CDR3nt: TGTGCCAGCAGCCCTGGGGGTCAGCGGAGGGGCTACACCTTC
CDR3aa: CASSPGGQRRGYTF

d_gene: -
abundance: few
v_gene: TRBV5-1
j_gene: TRBJ2-7
CDR3nt: TGCGCCAGCAGCTTGGCCAGTCCCACCTACGAGCAGTACTTC
CDR3aa: CASSLASPTYEQYF

d_gene: TRBD2
abundance: -
v_gene: TRBV6-5
j_gene: TRBJ2-7
CDR3nt: TGTGCCAGCAGGACAACTAGCGGCACCTACGAGCAGTACTTC
CDR3aa: CASRTTSGTYEQYF

d_gene: TRBD2
abundance: many
v_gene: TRBV5-1
j_gene: TRBJ2-5
CDR3nt: TGCGCCAGCAGCCGTTCCGGGACTAGCGGACAAGAGACCCAGTACTTC
CDR3aa: CASSRSGTSGQETQYF

d_gene: -
abundance: -
v_gene: TRBV28
j_gene: TRBJ2-6
CDR3nt: TGTGCCAGCAGAACCCCCGTCAGACCTGGGGCCAACGTCCTGACTTTC
CDR3aa: CASRTPVRPGANVLTF

d_gene: -
abundance: once
v_gene: TRBV7-9
j_gene: TRBJ2-5
CDR3nt: TGTGCCAGCAGCTTATTGGGAACGGAGACCCAGTACTTC
CDR3aa: CASSLLGTETQYF

d_gene: -
abundance: -
v_gene: TRBV6-6
j_gene: TRBJ2-7
CDR3nt: TGTGCCAGCAGTCTCCCCCAGGGTCGCGGCGAGCAGTACTTC
CDR3aa: CASSLPQGRGEQYF